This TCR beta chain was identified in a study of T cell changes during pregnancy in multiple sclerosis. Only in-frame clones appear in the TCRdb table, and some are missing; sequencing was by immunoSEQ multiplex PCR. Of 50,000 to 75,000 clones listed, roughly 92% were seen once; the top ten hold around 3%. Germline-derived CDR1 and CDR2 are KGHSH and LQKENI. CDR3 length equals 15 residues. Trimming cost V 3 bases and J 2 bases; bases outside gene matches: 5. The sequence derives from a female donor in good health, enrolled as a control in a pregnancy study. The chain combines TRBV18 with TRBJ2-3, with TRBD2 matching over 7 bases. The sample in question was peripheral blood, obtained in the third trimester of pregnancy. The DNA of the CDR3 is TGTGCCAGCTCACCCCTAGGGGACTACACAGATACGCAGTATTTT. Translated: CASSPLGDYTDTQYF.